This TCR beta chain is drawn from a study of blood T cell repertoires in COVID-19. The overall study: Both acute and convalescent COVID-19 samples were obtained from the United States, Italy and Spain. The cDNA or gDNA used as material had been derived from T cells, B-cell-depleted T cells, or PBMCs.

Authors' data handling: Cell counts per sample came from amplifying reference gene primers. The method was immunoSEQ multiplex PCR; TCRdb's version includes in-frame clones alone and lacks a portion of them. V and J calls and clone size are given by that table; D and trimming were obtained from the DNA. The sample has under 300,000 clones; more than 75% are singletons. Unmatched junction bases numbered 3, after V lost 3 bases and J lost 4 bases. CDR1 SGHNT and CDR2 YENEEA come from the germline V gene. This CDR3 contains 14 residues. The sequence was collected from a man aged 80 or over with acute or convalescent COVID-19. The genes are TRBV11-3 and TRBJ1-1; 9 nucleotides match TRBD1. Material: peripheral blood. The CDR3 region has the DNA TGTGCCAGCAGCTTCGGGACAGGGTTCACTGAAGCTTTCTTT. Translating it yields CASSFGTGFTEAFF. Full variable domain (outside the CDR3, taken from reference TRBV11-3 and TRBJ1-1): EAGVVQSPRYKIIEKKQPVAFWCNPISGHNTLYWYLQNLGQGPELLIRYENEEAVDDSQLPKDRFSAERLKGVDSTLKIQPAELGDSAVYLCASSFGTGFTEAFFGQGTRLTVV.